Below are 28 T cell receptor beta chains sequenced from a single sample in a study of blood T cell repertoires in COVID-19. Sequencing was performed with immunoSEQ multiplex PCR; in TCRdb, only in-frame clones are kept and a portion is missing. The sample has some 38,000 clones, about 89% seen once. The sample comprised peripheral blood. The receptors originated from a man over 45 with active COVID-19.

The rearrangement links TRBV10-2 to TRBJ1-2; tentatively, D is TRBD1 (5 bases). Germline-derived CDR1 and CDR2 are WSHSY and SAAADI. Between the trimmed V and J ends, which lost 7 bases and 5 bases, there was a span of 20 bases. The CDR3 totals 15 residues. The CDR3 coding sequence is TGCGCCAGCAAATCGGCGTGGGGCAAAGGTTATGGCTACACCTTC. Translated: CASKSAWGKGYGYTF.

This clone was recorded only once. CDR3 loop: CASSPTGSGGNTIYF. CDR3 coding DNA: TGCGCCAGCAGCCCGACAGGGTCCGGGGGAAACACCATATATTTT. The rearrangement joins TRBV5-1 to TRBJ1-3; 7 bases line up with TRBD1. V was pared by 4 bases and J by 4 bases, with 8 bases of the junction left unmatched. The germline CDR1 and CDR2 sequences are SGHRS and YFSETQ. This CDR3 has 15 residues. The full variable domain, completed using reference TRBV5-1 and TRBJ1-3, is KAGVTQTPRYLIKTRGQQVTLSCSPISGHRSVSWYQQTPGQGLQFLFEYFSETQRNKGNFPGRFSGRQFSNSRSEMNVSTLELGDSALYLCASSPTGSGGNTIYFGEGSWLTVV.

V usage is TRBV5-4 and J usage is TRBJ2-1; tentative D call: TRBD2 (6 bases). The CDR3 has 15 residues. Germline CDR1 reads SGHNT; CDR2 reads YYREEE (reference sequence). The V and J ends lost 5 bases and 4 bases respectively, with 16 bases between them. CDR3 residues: CASSTGTGLYNEQFF. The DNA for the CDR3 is TGTGCCAGCAGTACCGGGACTGGACTTTACAATGAGCAGTTCTTC.

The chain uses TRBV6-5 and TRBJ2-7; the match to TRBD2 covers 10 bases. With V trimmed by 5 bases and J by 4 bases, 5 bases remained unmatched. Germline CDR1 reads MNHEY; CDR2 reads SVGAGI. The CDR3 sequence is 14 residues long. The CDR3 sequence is CASSRTSGGYEQYF. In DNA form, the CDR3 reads TGTGCCAGCAGTCGGACTAGCGGTGGATACGAGCAGTACTTC.

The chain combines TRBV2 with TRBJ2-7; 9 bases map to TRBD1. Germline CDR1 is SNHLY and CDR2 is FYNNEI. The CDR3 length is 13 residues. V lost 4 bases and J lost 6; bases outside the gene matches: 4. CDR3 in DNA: TGTGCCAGCAGTGGGACAGGGGATGCCGAGCAGTACTTC. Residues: CASSGTGDAEQYF.

CDR3 sequence: CASSPGQSYEQYF. The CDR3 DNA reads as TGTGCCAGCAGCCCAGGACAGTCCTACGAGCAGTACTTC. The J gene is TRBJ2-7, the V gene TRBV13; a weak D match, TRBD1 (6 bases). The CDR3 runs 13 residues. Per germline, CDR1 PRHDT and CDR2 FYEKMQ (reference sequence). V shed 5 bases and J shed 1 base, with 9 bases lying between them.

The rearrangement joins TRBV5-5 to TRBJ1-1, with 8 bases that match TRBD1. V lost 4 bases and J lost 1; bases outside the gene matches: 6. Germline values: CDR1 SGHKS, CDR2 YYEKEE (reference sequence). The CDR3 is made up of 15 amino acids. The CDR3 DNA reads TGTGCCAGCAGCGCGACCGGGACAGGGAACACTGAAGCTTTCTTT. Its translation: CASSATGTGNTEAFF. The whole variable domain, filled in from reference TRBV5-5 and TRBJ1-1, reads DAGVTQSPTHLIKTRGQQVTLRCSPISGHKSVSWYQQVLGQGPQFIFQYYEKEERGRGNFPDRFSARQFPNYSSELNVNALLLGDSALYLCASSATGTGNTEAFFGQGTRLTVV.

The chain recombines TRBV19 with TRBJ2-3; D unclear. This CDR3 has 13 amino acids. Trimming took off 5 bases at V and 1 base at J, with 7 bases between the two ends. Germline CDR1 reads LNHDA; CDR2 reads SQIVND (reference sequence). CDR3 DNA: TGTGCCAGTAGTGTTACAGGCACAGATACGCAGTATTTT. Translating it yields CASSVTGTDTQYF.

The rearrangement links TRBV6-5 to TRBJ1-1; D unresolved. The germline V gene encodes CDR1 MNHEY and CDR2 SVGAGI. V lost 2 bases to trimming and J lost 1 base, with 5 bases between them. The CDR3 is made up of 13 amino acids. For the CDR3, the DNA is TGTGCCAGCAGTTACCAGGCGAACACTGAAGCTTTCTTT. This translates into CASSYQANTEAFF.

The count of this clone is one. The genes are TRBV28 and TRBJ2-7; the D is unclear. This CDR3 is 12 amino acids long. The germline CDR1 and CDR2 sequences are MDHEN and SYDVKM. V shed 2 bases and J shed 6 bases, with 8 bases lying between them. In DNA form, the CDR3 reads TGTGCCAGCAGTTTAGCAGGCCGCGAGCAGTACTTC. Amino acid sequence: CASSLAGREQYF.

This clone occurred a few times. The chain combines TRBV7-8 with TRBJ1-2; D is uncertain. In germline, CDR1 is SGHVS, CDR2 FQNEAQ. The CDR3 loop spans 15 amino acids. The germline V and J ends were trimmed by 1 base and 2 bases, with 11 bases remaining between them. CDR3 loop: CASSLVGRPNYGYTF. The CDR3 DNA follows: TGTGCCAGCAGCTTAGTGGGCAGGCCAAACTATGGCTACACCTTC.

This chain's CDR3 is CASSPTTYTGELFF. CDR3 DNA: TGTGCCAGCAGCCCGACTACCTACACCGGGGAGCTGTTTTTT. The genes are TRBV7-3 and TRBJ2-2; the D gene is possibly TRBD2 (5 bases). The CDR3 consists of 14 residues. V was cut by 5 bases and J by 3 bases, with 10 bases left in between. Germline V gene lookup returns CDR1 SGHTA and CDR2 FQGTGA.

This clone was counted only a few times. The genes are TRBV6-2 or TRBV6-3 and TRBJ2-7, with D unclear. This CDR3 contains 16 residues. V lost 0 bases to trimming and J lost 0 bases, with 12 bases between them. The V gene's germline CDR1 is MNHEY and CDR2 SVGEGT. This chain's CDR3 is CASSYSYRMSSYEQYF. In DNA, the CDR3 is TGTGCCAGCAGTTACTCTTACAGAATGAGCTCCTACGAGCAGTACTTC.

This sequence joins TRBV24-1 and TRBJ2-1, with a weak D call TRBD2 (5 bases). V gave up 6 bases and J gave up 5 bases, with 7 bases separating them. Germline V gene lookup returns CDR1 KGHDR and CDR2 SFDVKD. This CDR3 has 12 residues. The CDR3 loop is CATSKGDNEQFF. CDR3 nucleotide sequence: TGTGCCACCAGTAAGGGAGACAATGAGCAGTTCTTC.

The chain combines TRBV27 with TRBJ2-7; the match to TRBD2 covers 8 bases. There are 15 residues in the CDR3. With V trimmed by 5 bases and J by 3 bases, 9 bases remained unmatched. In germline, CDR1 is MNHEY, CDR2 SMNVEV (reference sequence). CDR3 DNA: TGTGCCAGCAGTAGGCCCGCGGGGGGCAGCTACGAGCAGTACTTC. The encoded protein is CASSRPAGGSYEQYF.

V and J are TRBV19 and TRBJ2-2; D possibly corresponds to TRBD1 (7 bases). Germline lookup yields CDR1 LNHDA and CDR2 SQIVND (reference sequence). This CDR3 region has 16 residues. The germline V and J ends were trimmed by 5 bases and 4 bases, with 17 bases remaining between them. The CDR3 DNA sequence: TGTGCCAGTAGTGCCAACAGGGGAGGAGTCACCGGGGAGCTGTTTTTT. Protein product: CASSANRGGVTGELFF.

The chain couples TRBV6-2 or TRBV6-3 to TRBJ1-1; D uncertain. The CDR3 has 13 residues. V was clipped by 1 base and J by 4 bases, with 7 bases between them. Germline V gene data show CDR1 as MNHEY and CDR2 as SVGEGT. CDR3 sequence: CASSYLARTEAFF. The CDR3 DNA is TGTGCCAGCAGTTACTTGGCCCGCACTGAAGCTTTCTTT.

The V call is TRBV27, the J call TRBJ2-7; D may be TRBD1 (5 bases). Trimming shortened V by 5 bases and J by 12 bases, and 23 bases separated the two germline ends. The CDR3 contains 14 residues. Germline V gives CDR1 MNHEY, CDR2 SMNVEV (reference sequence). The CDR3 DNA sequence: TGTGCCAGCAGTATACAATCAAGGCAGGGTATGAGGTACTTC. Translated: CASSIQSRQGMRYF.

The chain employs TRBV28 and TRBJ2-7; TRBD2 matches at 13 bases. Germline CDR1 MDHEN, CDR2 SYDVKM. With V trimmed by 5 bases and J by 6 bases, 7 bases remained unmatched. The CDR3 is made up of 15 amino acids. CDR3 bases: TGTGCCAGCAGTCCAACTAGCGGGAGGGTCCCCGAGCAGTACTTC. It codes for CASSPTSGRVPEQYF.

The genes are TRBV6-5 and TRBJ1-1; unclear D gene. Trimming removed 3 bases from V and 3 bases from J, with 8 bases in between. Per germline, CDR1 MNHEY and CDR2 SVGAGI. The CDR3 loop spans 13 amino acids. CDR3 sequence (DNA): TGTGCCAGCAGTTATAATCGGGACACTGAAGCTTTCTTT. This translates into CASSYNRDTEAFF.

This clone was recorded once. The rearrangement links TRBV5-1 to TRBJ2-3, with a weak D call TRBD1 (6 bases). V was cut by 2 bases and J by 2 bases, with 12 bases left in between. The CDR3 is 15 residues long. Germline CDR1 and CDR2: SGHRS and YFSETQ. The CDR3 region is CASSFTGLNTDTQYF. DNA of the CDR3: TGCGCCAGCAGCTTTACAGGGCTAAACACAGATACGCAGTATTTT.

In DNA, the CDR3 is TGTGCCACCAGCTCCCGGACAGGGAATCAGCCCCAGCATTTT. Encoded protein: CATSSRTGNQPQHF. The chain has TRBV15 and TRBJ1-5, with 8 nucleotides matching TRBD1. The CDR3 runs to 14 residues. With V trimmed by 5 bases and J by 4 bases, 4 bases remained unmatched. Germline loops: CDR1 LNHNV, CDR2 YYDKDF (reference sequence).

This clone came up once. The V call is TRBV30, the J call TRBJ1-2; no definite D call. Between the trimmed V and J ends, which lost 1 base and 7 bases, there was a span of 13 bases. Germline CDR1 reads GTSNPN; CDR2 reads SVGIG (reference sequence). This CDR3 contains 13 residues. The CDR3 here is CAWSALRRRGYTF. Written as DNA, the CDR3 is TGTGCCTGGAGTGCCCTGAGGAGACGTGGCTACACCTTC.

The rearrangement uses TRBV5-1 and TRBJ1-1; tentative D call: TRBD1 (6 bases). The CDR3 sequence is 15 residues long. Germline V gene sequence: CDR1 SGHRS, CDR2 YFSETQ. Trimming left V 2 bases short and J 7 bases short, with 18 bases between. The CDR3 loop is CASSFLSWEQGEAFF. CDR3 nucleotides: TGCGCCAGCAGCTTCCTGTCCTGGGAACAGGGTGAAGCTTTCTTT. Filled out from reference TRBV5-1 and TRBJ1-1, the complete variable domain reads KAGVTQTPRYLIKTRGQQVTLSCSPISGHRSVSWYQQTPGQGLQFLFEYFSETQRNKGNFPGRFSGRQFSNSRSEMNVSTLELGDSALYLCASSFLSWEQGEAFFGQGTRLTVV.

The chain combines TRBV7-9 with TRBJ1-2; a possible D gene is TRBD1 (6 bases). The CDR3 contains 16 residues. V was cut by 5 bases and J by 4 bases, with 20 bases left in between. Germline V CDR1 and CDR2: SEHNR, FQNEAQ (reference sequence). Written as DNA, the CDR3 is TGTGCCAGCAGCCGAGGGTTCCGGCCAGGGGTCTATGGCTACACCTTC. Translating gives CASSRGFRPGVYGYTF.

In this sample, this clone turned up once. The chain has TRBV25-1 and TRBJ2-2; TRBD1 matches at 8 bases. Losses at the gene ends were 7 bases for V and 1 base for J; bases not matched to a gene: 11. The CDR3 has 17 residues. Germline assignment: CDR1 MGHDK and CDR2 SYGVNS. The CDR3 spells CASTKKTGTGNTGELFF. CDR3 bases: TGTGCCAGCACCAAGAAGACCGGGACAGGGAACACCGGGGAGCTGTTTTTT.

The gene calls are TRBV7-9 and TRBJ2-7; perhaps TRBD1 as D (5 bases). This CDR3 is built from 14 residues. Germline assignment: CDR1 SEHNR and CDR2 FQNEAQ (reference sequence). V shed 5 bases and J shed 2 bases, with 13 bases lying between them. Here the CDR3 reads CASSPLATAYEQYF. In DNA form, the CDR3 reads TGTGCCAGCAGCCCCCTCGCGACAGCCTACGAGCAGTACTTC. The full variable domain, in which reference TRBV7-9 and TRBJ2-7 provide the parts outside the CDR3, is DTGVSQNPRHKITKRGQNVTFRCDPISEHNRLYWYRQTLGQGPEFLTYFQNEAQLEKSRLLSDRFSAERPKGSFSTLEIQRTEQGDSAMYLCASSPLATAYEQYFGPGTRLTVT.

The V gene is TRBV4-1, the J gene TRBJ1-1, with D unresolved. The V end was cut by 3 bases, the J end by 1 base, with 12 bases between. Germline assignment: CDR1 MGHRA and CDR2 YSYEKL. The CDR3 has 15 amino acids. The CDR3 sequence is CASSQGVRGNTEAFF. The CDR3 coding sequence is TGCGCCAGCAGCCAGGGCGTCCGGGGGAACACTGAAGCTTTCTTT.